Listed below are T cell receptor beta chains from one sample, sequenced in a study of cytomegalovirus exposure and HLA in healthy donors. Produced via immunoSEQ multiplex PCR; TCRdb's table is partial and in-frame only. The repertoire consists of approximately 190,000 clones, with roughly 81% occurring once and the leading ten covering over 2%. Sequencing input: PBMCs. The origin of the receptors is a woman in her twenties or thirties in good health and CMV-seropositive. Both conserved end residues are part of each CDR3. Each record gives: J gene, clone size, V gene, D gene, CDR3 DNA, CDR3 protein. A D gene is named only where the DNA matches it firmly. Rows give clone size only sometimes, using once, few, many, or a class for an expanded clone.

>TRBJ2-5|NA|TRBV15|NA
TGTGCCACCAGCAGGGGGCCAGAGACCCAGTACTTC
CATSRGPETQYF
>TRBJ1-1|NA|TRBV2|NA
TGTGCCAGCATAATTCATGGGGGGTACACTGAAGCTTTCTTT
CASIIHGGYTEAFF
>TRBJ1-1|few|TRBV6-5|NA
TGTGCCAGCAGTTATGGGCCTGAAGCTTTCTTT
CASSYGPEAFF
>TRBJ2-7|NA|TRBV18|TRBD1
TGTGCCAGCCGTTCCGGGACAGGGGACTACGAGCAGTACTTC
CASRSGTGDYEQYF
>TRBJ1-1|NA|TRBV5-1|TRBD1
TGCGCCAGCAGCTTTGGGACAGGCGATTTAACTGAAGCTTTCTTT
CASSFGTGDLTEAFF
>TRBJ1-1|NA|TRBV20-1|NA
TGCAGTGCACAACGATTCGGGGCTTTCTTT
CSAQRFGAFF
>TRBJ2-2|NA|TRBV18|TRBD2
TGTGCCAGCTCACAAACGACTAGCGGGTACACCGGGGAGCTGTTTTTT
CASSQTTSGYTGELFF
>TRBJ1-4|NA|TRBV7-2|TRBD1
TGTGCCAGCAGGACAGGGGCGGGTGAAAAACTGTTTTTT
CASRTGAGEKLFF
>TRBJ1-4|NA|TRBV15|NA
TGTGCCACCAGCAGGTCCTTCGAGGGGAGGGAAAAACTGTTTTTT
CATSRSFEGREKLFF
>TRBJ2-3|NA|TRBV7-2|NA
TGTGCCAGCAGCTTAGACGGTAGCACAGATACGCAGTATTTT
CASSLDGSTDTQYF
>TRBJ2-6|NA|TRBV2|TRBD1
TGTGCCAGCCACCTCCCTTTTGGGACAGGGAGGCCTGGGGCCAACGTCCTGACTTTC
CASHLPFGTGRPGANVLTF
>TRBJ1-5|NA|TRBV27|NA
TGTGCCAGCAGTTTGATCTGGCCTAGCAATCAGCCCCAGCATTTT
CASSLIWPSNQPQHF
>TRBJ2-7|NA|TRBV18|NA
TGTGCCAGCTCACGTACAGTAGGCTACGAGCAGTACTTC
CASSRTVGYEQYF
>TRBJ2-5|NA|TRBV29-1|TRBD2
TGCAGCGTTGAAGATCCGGGGACTAGCGGGAGCCAAGAGACCCAGTACTTC
CSVEDPGTSGSQETQYF
>TRBJ2-7|NA|TRBV7-2|NA
TGTGCCAGCAGCTCCCAGGGGCGCATCAACGAGCAGTACTTC
CASSSQGRINEQYF
>TRBJ2-7|NA|TRBV2|NA
TGTGCCAGCAGTTCTACGCTGATACTCTACGAGCAGTACTTC
CASSSTLILYEQYF
>TRBJ1-3|NA|TRBV7-2|NA
TGTGCCAGCAGCCCCATTGCCTTACAGGGTTCCGGAAACACCATATATTTT
CASSPIALQGSGNTIYF
>TRBJ1-2|NA|TRBV30|TRBD1
TGTGCCTGGAGCGGACAGGGTGGCTATGGCTACACCTTC
CAWSGQGGYGYTF
>TRBJ1-5|NA|TRBV10-2|NA
TGCGCCAGCAAGCGGGACCTGAAGGAGCCCCAGCATTTT
CASKRDLKEPQHF
>TRBJ2-7|NA|TRBV5-6|TRBD1
TGTGCCAGCACCGTTCTCTCCGGGACAGGCTACGAGCAGTACTTC
CASTVLSGTGYEQYF
>TRBJ1-1|NA|TRBV10-3|NA
TGTGCCACCTCGTGGGGGGGGACTGAAGCTTTCTTT
CATSWGGTEAFF
>TRBJ1-3|NA|TRBV4-3|NA
TGCGCCAGCAGCCAAGATTCTCCCTCGGTCTTCTCTGGAAACACCATATATTTT
CASSQDSPSVFSGNTIYF
>TRBJ1-1|NA|TRBV5-6|TRBD1
TGTGCCAGCAGCTTGGACAGGGGTGAAGCTTTCTTT
CASSLDRGEAFF
>TRBJ2-5|NA|TRBV28|NA
TGTGCCAGCAATGTAATTGGGGGCTCGACCCAGTACTTC
CASNVIGGSTQYF
>TRBJ1-5|NA|TRBV11-2|NA
TGTGCCAGCAGCTTAGTGGTTCGCAGTCAGCCCCAGCATTTT
CASSLVVRSQPQHF
>TRBJ2-2|NA|TRBV30|NA
TGTGCCTGGAGCGCTACGATGTACACCGGGGAGCTGTTTTTT
CAWSATMYTGELFF
>TRBJ2-2|NA|TRBV5-1|NA
TGCGCCAGCAGCTCCCGATCGGTCGGGGAGCTGTTTTTT
CASSSRSVGELFF
>TRBJ2-3|NA|TRBV7-2|NA
TGTGCCAGCAGCTTAGGGTGGGCGGGGGCGGACACAGATACGCAGTATTTT
CASSLGWAGADTDTQYF
>TRBJ2-1|NA|TRBV28|NA
TGTGCCAGCAGTGGTCTAGACGGAGTCGATGAGCAGTTCTTC
CASSGLDGVDEQFF
>TRBJ2-2|NA|TRBV19|NA
TGTGCCAGTAGGATCATACACGCGGGCACCGGGGAGCTGTTTTTT
CASRIIHAGTGELFF
>TRBJ2-7|NA|TRBV10-2|TRBD2
TGCGCCAGCAGGAGAGGACTAGAGAACTACGAGCAGTACTTC
CASRRGLENYEQYF
>TRBJ2-1|NA|TRBV18|NA
TGTGCCAGCTCTCTAAACAGGAATGAGCAGTTCTTC
CASSLNRNEQFF
>TRBJ2-3|NA|TRBV28|TRBD2
TGTGCCAGCGGTTCCGGGACTACTCGCACAGATACGCAGTATTTT
CASGSGTTRTDTQYF
>TRBJ1-1|NA|TRBV30|TRBD1
TGTGCCTGGAGTGCCCAGGGGGCAACTGAAGCTTTCTTT
CAWSAQGATEAFF
>TRBJ2-7|NA|TRBV7-8|TRBD1
TGTGCCAGCAGCCGACAGGGGTCGTACGAGCAGTACTTC
CASSRQGSYEQYF
>TRBJ1-4|NA|TRBV6-6|TRBD1
TGTGCCAGCAGCCCCGGACAGGGAGCAATTTTTTTGATGTTTTTT
CASSPGQGAIFLMFF
>TRBJ2-6|NA|TRBV18|NA
TGTGCCAGCTCACCGTCCACAGGGATCTCTGGGGCCAACGTCCTGACTTTC
CASSPSTGISGANVLTF
>TRBJ1-4|NA|TRBV4-1|NA
TGCGCCAGCAGCCAATCTCACAGGGTTAATGAAAAACTGTTTTTT
CASSQSHRVNEKLFF
>TRBJ2-1|NA|TRBV5-5|NA
TGTGCCAGCAGCTTGGAAGCCCTAGTCAATGAGCAGTTCTTC
CASSLEALVNEQFF
>TRBJ2-6|NA|TRBV28|NA
TGTGCCAGCAGTTCACCCTGGGCAGACAAACCGGTTGGGGCCAACGTCCTGACTTTC
CASSSPWADKPVGANVLTF
>TRBJ2-3|NA|TRBV5-6|TRBD2
TGTGCCAGCAGCTTGGGACTAGCGACAGATACGCAGTATTTT
CASSLGLATDTQYF
>TRBJ2-5|NA|TRBV7-2|TRBD2
TGTGCCAGCAGCTATATTTCGGGGGGGCCCTGGGAGACCCAGTACTTC
CASSYISGGPWETQYF
>TRBJ1-4|once|TRBV27|NA
TGTGCCAGCAAGCAAAGGGGCAGTAGTGCTGAAAAACTGTTTTTT
CASKQRGSSAEKLFF
>TRBJ2-5|few|TRBV29-1|NA
TGCAGCGTTGAACCTCTAGAGACCCAGTACTTC
CSVEPLETQYF
>TRBJ1-1|NA|TRBV29-1|NA
TGCAGCGTTGAGGGGCAGAAGAACACTGAAGCTTTCTTT
CSVEGQKNTEAFF
>TRBJ2-6|NA|TRBV30|NA
TGTGCCTGGAGGGAGAGCTCTGGGGCCAACGTCCTGACTTTC
CAWRESSGANVLTF
>TRBJ1-2|NA|TRBV11-2|TRBD1
TGTGCCAGCAGCTTGGATACAGGGGGTCGCTATGGCTACACCTTC
CASSLDTGGRYGYTF
>TRBJ2-3|few|TRBV19|NA
TGTGCCAGTAGGTCCCAGGGGACAGATACGCAGTATTTT
CASRSQGTDTQYF
>TRBJ1-2|few|TRBV7-3|NA
TGTGCCAGCAGCTTGACAGGCCCAGGGCCCACCTTC
CASSLTGPGPTF
>TRBJ2-5|NA|TRBV27|NA
TGTGCCAGCAGTCCAGTGGACAGCCAAGAGACCCAGTACTTC
CASSPVDSQETQYF
>TRBJ1-3|few|TRBV5-4|NA
TGTGCCAGCAGCTTGGCAGGGGTCGGAAACACCATATATTTT
CASSLAGVGNTIYF
>TRBJ2-7|few|TRBV28|NA
TGTGCCAGCAGCTTACAGGGAACCTACGAGCAGTACTTC
CASSLQGTYEQYF